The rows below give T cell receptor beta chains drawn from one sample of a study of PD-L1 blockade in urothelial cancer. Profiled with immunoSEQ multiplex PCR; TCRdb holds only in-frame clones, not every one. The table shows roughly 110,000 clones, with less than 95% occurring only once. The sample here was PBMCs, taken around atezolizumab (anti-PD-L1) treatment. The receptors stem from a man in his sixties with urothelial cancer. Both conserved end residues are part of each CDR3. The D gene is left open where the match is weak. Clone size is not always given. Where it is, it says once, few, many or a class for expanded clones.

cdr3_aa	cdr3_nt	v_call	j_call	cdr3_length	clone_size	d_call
CASSLAGQSQPQHF	TGTGCCAGCAGCTTAGCGGGACAATCGCAGCCCCAGCATTTT	TRBV7-2	TRBJ1-5	14	-	-
CASSRGSGSTDTQYF	TGTGCCAGCAGCCGAGGGAGCGGGAGCACAGATACGCAGTATTTT	TRBV2	TRBJ2-3	15	once	-
CASDPSRSTDTQYF	TGCGCCAGCGACCCGAGCAGGAGCACAGATACGCAGTATTTT	TRBV5-1	TRBJ2-3	14	-	-
CATAFLDWYNSGANVLTF	TGTGCCACCGCCTTTTTGGACTGGTATAACTCTGGGGCCAACGTCCTGACTTTC	TRBV11-3	TRBJ2-6	18	-	-
CASSISPGLAVNNEQFF	TGTGCCAGTAGTATTTCTCCGGGACTAGCGGTAAACAATGAGCAGTTCTTC	TRBV19	TRBJ2-1	17	-	TRBD2
CASSLAFGDEQFF	TGTGCCAGCAGCCTCGCGTTCGGGGATGAGCAGTTCTTC	TRBV7-2	TRBJ2-1	13	-	-
CASSQDRGSGGYTF	TGTGCCAGCAGCCAAGATAGGGGATCCGGGGGCTACACCTTC	TRBV4-2	TRBJ1-2	14	-	-
CASSLLGLAGGEQFF	TGTGCCAGCAGTTTATTGGGACTAGCGGGGGGGGAGCAGTTCTTC	TRBV27	TRBJ2-1	15	-	TRBD2
CASSVGAATNEKLFF	TGTGCCAGCAGCGTAGGGGCAGCAACTAATGAAAAACTGTTTTTT	TRBV9	TRBJ1-4	15	-	-
CASRGGSENTIYF	TGTGCCAGCAGGGGAGGGAGTGAGAACACCATATATTTT	TRBV6-6	TRBJ1-3	13	-	-
CASSTPQRNQPQHF	TGTGCCAGTAGTACGCCACAGAGAAATCAGCCCCAGCATTTT	TRBV19	TRBJ1-5	14	-	-
CASSRAMAAVITGELFF	TGCGCCAGCAGCCGGGCAATGGCAGCGGTGATCACCGGGGAGCTGTTTTTT	TRBV4-1	TRBJ2-2	17	-	-
CAWSLGLAGYNEQFF	TGTGCCTGGTCTCTGGGACTAGCGGGCTACAATGAGCAGTTCTTC	TRBV30	TRBJ2-1	15	-	TRBD2
CASSYQGVGGYTF	TGTGCCAGCAGTTACCAGGGCGTAGGCGGCTACACCTTC	TRBV6-5	TRBJ1-2	13	-	-
CASSLGRSNTEAFF	TGTGCCAGCAGCTTGGGCCGATCGAACACTGAAGCTTTCTTT	TRBV7-2	TRBJ1-1	14	-	-
CASRPTGAVHTEAFF	TGTGCCAGCAGGCCAACAGGGGCGGTACACACTGAAGCTTTCTTT	TRBV6-5	TRBJ1-1	15	-	TRBD1
CASSWSSGGGTEAFF	TGTGCCAGCAGCTGGAGTTCCGGGGGAGGGACTGAAGCTTTCTTT	TRBV5-5	TRBJ1-1	15	-	-
CASSSSGREGNEQFF	TGTGCCAGCAGTTCTAGCGGGAGAGAAGGGAATGAGCAGTTCTTC	TRBV2	TRBJ2-1	15	-	TRBD2
CASSLGARAYEQYF	TGTGCCAGCAGTTTGGGAGCGCGCGCCTACGAGCAGTACTTC	TRBV27	TRBJ2-7	14	-	-
CASSQDVQPISGNTIYF	TGCGCCAGCAGCCAAGATGTACAGCCCATCTCTGGAAACACCATATATTTT	TRBV4-3	TRBJ1-3	17	-	-
CASSLVPSGQGSYEQYF	TGCGCCAGCAGCTTGGTCCCGTCGGGACAGGGGTCCTACGAGCAGTACTTC	TRBV5-1	TRBJ2-7	17	-	TRBD1
CASSYGQAEAFF	TGTGCCAGCAGTTACGGACAGGCTGAAGCTTTCTTT	TRBV7-9	TRBJ1-1	12	-	TRBD1
CASSLGSETQYF	TGTGCCAGCAGCTTAGGTAGCGAGACCCAGTACTTC	TRBV7-2	TRBJ2-5	12	-	-
CASSLVETSGGNEQFF	TGTGCCAGCAGCTTAGTAGAGACTAGCGGAGGTAATGAGCAGTTCTTC	TRBV7-2	TRBJ2-1	16	-	TRBD2
CASRGAASGYGYTF	TGTGCCAGCAGGGGGGCAGCCAGTGGATATGGCTACACCTTC	TRBV28	TRBJ1-2	14	few	-
CASRRGLAGDETQYF	TGCGCCAGCAGACGCGGACTAGCGGGAGATGAGACCCAGTACTTC	TRBV4-1	TRBJ2-5	15	few	TRBD2
CASSSTGFTEAFF	TGTGCCAGCAGCTCTACAGGGTTCACTGAAGCTTTCTTT	TRBV7-6	TRBJ1-1	13	-	-
CARIIPSGSYNSPLHF	TGTGCCAGGATCATACCCAGCGGCTCCTATAATTCACCCCTCCACTTT	TRBV9	TRBJ1-6	16	-	-
CASSVRTPGAQYF	TGTGCCAGCAGTGTCCGAACCCCCGGGGCGCAGTATTTT	TRBV27	TRBJ2-3	13	-	-
CASSPPTYKGQGNQAFF	TGTGCCAGCAGCCCACCAACGTATAAGGGACAGGGGAACCAAGCTTTCTTT	TRBV7-2	TRBJ1-1	17	-	TRBD1
CASSQRLSLRYGYTF	TGCGCCAGCAGTCAACGTTTATCCCTGAGGTATGGCTACACCTTC	TRBV23-1	TRBJ1-2	15	-	-
CASSASTPNAQAFF	TGTGCCAGCAGCGCATCAACCCCGAACGCGCAAGCTTTCTTT	TRBV9	TRBJ1-1	14	-	-
CASSLVQGMGTEAFF	TGCGCCAGCAGCTTGGTCCAGGGTATGGGTACTGAAGCTTTCTTT	TRBV5-1	TRBJ1-1	15	-	-
CASSQVGGGNSPLHF	TGCGCCAGCAGCCAAGTCGGGGGGGGTAACTCACCCCTCCACTTT	TRBV4-1	TRBJ1-6	15	-	-
CASSSPGFNYGYTF	TGTGCCAGCAGTAGTCCCGGGTTTAACTATGGCTACACCTTC	TRBV25-1	TRBJ1-2	14	-	-
CASGEHKNYGYTF	TGTGCCAGTGGAGAACATAAAAACTATGGCTACACCTTC	TRBV19	TRBJ1-2	13	once	-
CASSFSGGSNQPQHF	TGTGCCAGCAGCTTTTCGGGGGGAAGCAATCAGCCCCAGCATTTT	TRBV5-8	TRBJ1-5	15	-	-
CASSLGEVNTGELFF	TGTGCCAGCAGCTTAGGAGAAGTTAACACCGGGGAGCTGTTTTTT	TRBV7-2	TRBJ2-2	15	-	-
CASGQINEKLFF	TGTGCCAGCGGACAGATTAATGAAAAACTGTTTTTT	TRBV6-5	TRBJ1-4	12	once	-
CASSLAASANEQFF	TGTGCCAGCAGCTTAGCGGCTAGCGCCAATGAGCAGTTCTTC	TRBV7-9	TRBJ2-1	14	-	-
CASTGRRRGVNQPQHF	TGTGCCAGCACTGGTCGACGCAGGGGCGTCAATCAGCCCCAGCATTTT	TRBV28	TRBJ1-5	16	once	-
CAISEPNRGDTQYF	TGTGCCATCAGTGAGCCAAACAGGGGAGATACGCAGTATTTT	TRBV10-3	TRBJ2-3	14	-	TRBD1